This T cell receptor (beta chain) was captured by sequencing in a study of blood T cells in healthy people across ages. Donors gave around 10 milliliters of peripheral blood apiece. PBMCs, at least 6.5 million per sample, were isolated. Total RNA, at least 5 micrograms per sample, was extracted from PBMCs. V lost 3 bases, J lost 0 bases, and 9 bases stayed unmatched. This CDR3 has 17 residues. The V gene's germline CDR1 is SGDLS and CDR2 YYNGEE. PCR was performed a second time for about 6 to 11 cycles using a sample-barcoded 5' primer and a J-beta primer mix. TCRdb passed the 5' RACE reads through MiXCR, listing each CDR3 protein once. The sample records about 1.8 million distinct CDR3 sequences, just under 50% being singletons.

The source is a woman in her 40s in good health. The sequenced sample was blood. The V gene is TRBV9, the J gene TRBJ2-1; 7 bases are shared with TRBD1. CDR3 DNA sequence: TGTGCCAGCAGCGGGGGAGCAGGGGGTCCCTCCTACAATGAGCAGTTCTTC. It translates to CASSGGAGGPSYNEQFF.